This TCR beta chain originates from a study of blood T cells in healthy people across ages. About the research overall: Capture via template switching afforded approximately one barcoded beta molecule per two T cells.

Turning to this clonotype: Its matching antigen is unknown.

PCR was performed a second time for 7 to 11 cycles using a sample-barcoded 5' primer and a J-beta primer mix. TCRdb re-called the 5' RACE reads through MiXCR, storing one row per CDR3 protein. The sample shows over 1,500,000 distinct CDR3 sequences, roughly 49% of them seen only once. There are 12 residues in the CDR3. V lost 2 bases and J lost 10, with 11 bases in between. Germline V gene sequence: CDR1 SQVTM, CDR2 ANQGSEA. Extraction yielded at least 6 micrograms of total RNA per sample. Overall study findings and caveats: Donor CMV status was unknown, possibly confounding expanded clonotype changes.

This receptor was obtained from a woman aged 40 to 50 in good health. Input material: blood. The rearrangement uses TRBV29-1 and TRBJ1-4; no firm D call. The CDR3 is CSVELYERKLFF. CDR3 bases: TGCAGCGTTGAACTTTACGAGAGAAAACTGTTTTTT.